This T cell receptor (beta chain) was recovered during a study of cytomegalovirus exposure and HLA in healthy donors. Study information: The 120 or so validation repertoires were produced on the same platform as the 720 or so repertoires of the first cohort. This was reported in a later analysis.

General study findings and limits: The tendency of first-cohort TCR clusters to co-occur in the 120 or so validation repertoires emerged from a later analysis.

The V gene end was trimmed by 3 bases and the J gene end by 6 bases; junction bases not matched to a gene: 2. This CDR3 spans 14 amino acids. Germline V gene data show CDR1 as SGHVS and CDR2 as FQNEAQ. Concerning this clone itself: Its target is not known.

Data came from immunoSEQ multiplex PCR; TCRdb stores just in-frame clones and leaves some out. Of 150,000 or so clones detected, 90% appear once; the ten largest clones hold 6.2%. Sequenced sample: PBMCs. This receptor was taken from a young woman in good health and CMV-seropositive. This chain uses TRBV7-8 with TRBJ2-1, with 10 bases fitting TRBD2. This CDR3 reads CASSLGLALNEQFF. The CDR3 DNA reads as TGTGCCAGCAGCTTGGGACTAGCGCTCAATGAGCAGTTCTTC.